This T cell receptor (beta chain) originates from a study of cytomegalovirus exposure and HLA in healthy donors (dated 2017 in TCRdb). Context from the whole study: An earlier analysis of approximately 550 of the donors reported 250 to 350 Gb of sequence data and 100 million to 130 million unique TCR beta sequences from roughly 180 million T cells. An earlier analysis of 587 of the donors used high-throughput TCR beta sequencing to judge whether each TCR beta V gene segment behaved as functional or pseudogenic. Four to six DR-DQ haplotypes were handled as single units for association and clustering, since linkage in the cohort was strong. About 300 gigabases of sequencing data and 70 million to 85 million unique TCR sequences were included in an early release covering about 600 HLA-typed donors. To predict cytomegalovirus infection status, the study brought together high-throughput TCR immunosequencing, statistical association of individual TCRs with disease status, and machine learning. The genetic ancestry cluster associated with self-reported Caucasian donors included around four fifths of the 350 to 500 genotyped donors. Typing coverage varied by locus: roughly 629-630 donors for A, B, C, DRB1 and DQB1; about 520 for DQA1; nearly 610 for DPA1; approximately 470 for DPB1. The later analysis used no new phenotypic data to find candidate immune exposures, relying instead on TCR beta sequences and their occurrence across donors. HLA typing covered class I and class II loci at four-digit resolution. Donor age, sex, ethnicity and CMV serostatus were collected together with the repertoire data. A later genetic analysis used genome-wide SNP genotypes for 398 of the 666 donors, treating that subset as a discovery cohort. All discovery cohort repertoires had been generated using a single sequencing platform. The study was designed to test whether signatures of past pathogen exposure could be identified by cataloging public T cell receptors. The T cell repertoires of around 670 subjects were profiled by immunosequencing and related to cytomegalovirus serostatus. A later analysis re-examined previously published TCR beta repertoires from hundreds of donors and added high-resolution HLA genotyping to investigate patterns of TCR occurrence. Along with the approximately 700-subject first cohort, a separate validation cohort of more than 90 different subjects was used. On average, roughly 250,000 unique TCR beta nucleotide sequences were sequenced per donor among several hundred genotyped donors of the cohort, with 15% to 20% of those sequences being non-productive.

The library was obtained by the immunoSEQ multiplex PCR assay. A mixture of 60 forward primers for TCR Vbeta segments and 13 reverse primers for TCR Jbeta segments was used in the multiplex PCR. A multiplex PCR assay on genomic DNA amplified the CDR3 region of rearranged TCR beta genes. On the Illumina HiSeq System, the amplified TCR beta libraries were sequenced as 87-base-pair reads. The original methods were these. Across the roughly 600 repertoires, a later analysis counted roughly 77 million unique TCR beta chains, some 11 million of which were shared by at least two donors. To remove PCR and sequencing errors, raw reads were error-corrected and collapsed into unique sequences using a nearest-neighbor algorithm that merged closely related sequences. Alignment of CDR3 sequences to IMGT reference sequences was used to assign V, D and J gene segments. Each retained sequence needed at least a six-nucleotide match to both a V gene segment and a J gene segment. A rearrangement counted as productive if the CDR3 had no stop codons and remained in frame with V and J, and every other rearrangement counted as non-productive. Following IMGT convention, CDR3 was defined as the stretch from the second conserved V-encoded cysteine to the conserved J-encoded phenylalanine. The earlier analysis of 587 of the donors excluded sequences that lacked an unambiguous match to a single V gene segment. In an earlier analysis of about 590 of the donors, a V segment was called functional when productive rearrangements were above 56.7%, and segregating when the standard deviation between donors exceeded 5%. To diagnose cytomegalovirus status from the catalog of TCR beta chain sequences, a statistical classification framework was built. In a later analysis, V and J genes were assigned by comparing TCR nucleotide sequences against IMGT/GENE-DB human TR gene sequences. Using the TCRdist pipeline, a later analysis assigned CDR3 sequences along with most-parsimonious VDJ recombination scenarios. A later analysis defined each TCR beta chain by its CDR3 amino acid sequence plus V-gene family, and excluded reads lacking a unique V-gene family. In a later analysis, around 600 highly shared, low-generation-probability nucleotide sequences were removed to address suspected cross-contamination and a sequencing artifact. In a later analysis, a clonal expansion index for each public chain was calculated from normalized within-repertoire ranks of inferred template counts. Generation probabilities in a later analysis came from a VDJ recombination model fitted to out-of-frame rearrangements, and those results were checked against IGoR. Hypergeometric tests were used in a later analysis to score TCR-TCR, TCR-HLA and TCR-CMV co-occurrence, with a repertoire-size bias correction applied to the TCR pairs. False discovery rates were estimated in a later analysis by permuting HLA or CMV assignments 20 times. In a later analysis, co-occurring TCRs were grouped with DBSCAN, and TCRdist sequence similarity was added when clustering was performed within HLA-allele-positive subsets. Co-occurrence clustering excluded repertoires with fewer than 30,000 or more than 120,000 public chains, plus five with anomalous nucleotide sharing. In its TCRdb copy, this immuneACCESS table keeps in-frame sequences only and misses some clones. Where compared with another copy, unresolved V genes explain less than half of these, and the others have no known cause. V, J and clone size are those of that table, while D and trimming were read from the DNA. The sample records 200,000 or so clones, roughly nine tenths of which are singletons. The ten largest clones add up to less than 0.3% of the sample.

To note about this clone: There is no known antigen for this receptor. It has no much larger one-base neighbor in the sample; base qualities were not kept.

In total, approximately 610 healthy bone marrow donors made up the cohort. All cohort members were sampled while nominally healthy, although unrecorded immune exposures were likely present. The donor tested CMV seronegative, placing the donor among the roughly 340 seronegative members of the cohort. A peripheral blood sample was collected from each donor, and TCR beta sequencing was performed on peripheral blood mononuclear cells. Genomic DNA was extracted from the blood cell samples with the Qiagen DNeasy Blood Extraction Kit. The CDR3 holds 14 amino acids from the cysteine to the phenylalanine. The CDR3 DNA has 42 bases and is translated from base 1. V trim: 0 bases; J trim: 9 bases; unmatched bases: 5. Via the germline V gene, CDR1 is MGHRA and CDR2 YSYEKL. General conclusions and limits of the study: A further reported finding was that TCR beta sequences accurately predicted the HLA-A and HLA-B alleles for most subjects in the first cohort. Because the 87-base-pair reads could not distinguish some IMGT-functional V segments, including TRBV6-2 and TRBV6-3, those segments were excluded. In a later analysis, HLA-associated TCR beta chains were found to be more clonally expanded and to have lower generation probabilities than equally common non-associated chains. CMV serostatus was the only immune exposure information available for the cohort. The classifier was reported to diagnose cytomegalovirus status with high specificity and sensitivity in both the original cohort and the validation cohort. Linkage disequilibrium might explain the correlated functional status among segregating V segments, but an unknown experimental factor could not be excluded. In a later genetic analysis, a missense DCLRE1C variant was associated with V-gene and J-gene trimming of TCR beta chains, and the association was replicated in an independent cohort. According to the authors, the approach could potentially be generalized to other disease states and immunological phenotypes. Most TCR sequences were observed very rarely across donors, whereas some public TCRs were present in many individuals. An earlier analysis of 587 of the donors showed that most TCR beta V segments appeared in productive rearrangements either about 87% or about 30% of the time, which broadly matched IMGT annotations. In a later analysis, the rate of TCR association differed among HLA loci, with DRB1 alleles having the most associated TCRs and HLA-C alleles having the fewest. Strong co-occurrence of HLA alleles, especially DR and DQ, made assigning TCR associations to individual alleles difficult. A cluster of highly shared sequence variants was judged likely to be a technical artifact of the sequencing pipeline. Presence/absence analyses assumed roughly uniform sequencing depth across donors, an assumption that may not hold. Because counts were too low, under 20 rarely observed V segments, including chromosome 9 orphons, were left out of the earlier analysis of a few hundred of the donors. Several of the top co-occurrence clusters appeared to be linked to parvovirus B19, influenza, CMV and Epstein-Barr virus, according to a later analysis. Because some donors lacked HLA typing at each locus, the association tests relied only on the typed subset. In a later analysis, most CMV-associated TCR beta chains were found to appear HLA-restricted, with HLA associations seemingly driven largely by CMV exposure. In a later genetic analysis, fewer N-insertions in productive TCRs were reported among donors in an Asian-associated ancestry cluster than the roughly 640-donor mean. In this cohort, only TCR beta chains were sequenced, and detectable features were limited by the absence of alpha or paired-chain data. In vitro tests confirmed that three of the cytomegalovirus-associated TCR beta chains recognize cytomegalovirus antigens. The study gave a list of about 160 TCR beta chains associated with cytomegalovirus. Specific HLA alleles were associated with roughly 16,000 TCR beta sequences at a false discovery rate of 0.05 in a later analysis.

The V gene is TRBV4-1 and the J gene is TRBJ2-1; 7 bases in between match TRBD2. The clonotype comes from a girl under three years old in good health and CMV-seronegative. The sequenced sample was PBMCs. This receptor carries the CDR3 CASSQDRGGGEQFF. In nucleotides, the sequence is TGCGCCAGCAGCCAAGATCGAGGCGGGGGTGAGCAGTTCTTC.